This T cell receptor (beta chain) was captured by sequencing in a study of T-cell reconstitution after alpha-beta-depleted transplantation in children. A library of TCRbeta sequences, prepared with unique molecular identifiers, was generated. One entry per CDR3 protein, called by TCRdb with MiXCR from the PCR reads. The sample lists hundreds of thousands of distinct CDR3 sequences, approximately 14% seen once, with 0.79% in the top ten. Worth noting for this clonotype: Its antigen is as yet unknown. A much larger clone sits a single nucleotide away, making a read error possible.

Study-wide results and caveats: Reports say that about two months after transplant, the alpha-beta T cells came out of several hundred graft clones that had expanded. Surviving recipient T cells and thymic progenitors produced the high day-60 TCRbeta diversity seen in some patients. At one year after transplant, newly produced T cells mostly accounted for T-cell counts and diversity.

CDR1 and CDR2 (germline): SGHTA, FQGNSA. The CDR3 is 15 residues long. The chain has TRBV7-2 and TRBJ2-7; D perhaps matches TRBD1 (6 bases). The source material was PBMCs, sampled before TCRalphabeta/CD19-depleted stem cell transplant. The clonotype originates from a girl aged 2 to 10 with congenital amegakaryocytic thrombocytopenia, due to receive a stem cell transplant. DNA of the CDR3: TGTGCCAGCGGCTTACAGGGCCAGGCCTCCTACGAGCAGTACTTC. Translating it yields CASGLQGQASYEQYF.